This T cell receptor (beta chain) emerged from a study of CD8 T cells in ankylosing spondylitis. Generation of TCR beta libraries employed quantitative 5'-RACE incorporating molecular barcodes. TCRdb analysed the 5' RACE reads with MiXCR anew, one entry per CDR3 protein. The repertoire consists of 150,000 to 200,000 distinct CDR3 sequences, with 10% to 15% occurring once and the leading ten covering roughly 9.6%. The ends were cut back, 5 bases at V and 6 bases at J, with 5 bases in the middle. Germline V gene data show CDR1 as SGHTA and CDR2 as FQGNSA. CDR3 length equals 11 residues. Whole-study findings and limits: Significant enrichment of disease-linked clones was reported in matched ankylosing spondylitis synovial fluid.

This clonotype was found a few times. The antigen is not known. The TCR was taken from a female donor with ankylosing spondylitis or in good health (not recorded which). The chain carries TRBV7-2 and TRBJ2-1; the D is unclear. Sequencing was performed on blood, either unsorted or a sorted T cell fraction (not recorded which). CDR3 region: CASSPINEQFF. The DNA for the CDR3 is TGTGCCAGCAGCCCGATCAATGAGCAGTTCTTC.